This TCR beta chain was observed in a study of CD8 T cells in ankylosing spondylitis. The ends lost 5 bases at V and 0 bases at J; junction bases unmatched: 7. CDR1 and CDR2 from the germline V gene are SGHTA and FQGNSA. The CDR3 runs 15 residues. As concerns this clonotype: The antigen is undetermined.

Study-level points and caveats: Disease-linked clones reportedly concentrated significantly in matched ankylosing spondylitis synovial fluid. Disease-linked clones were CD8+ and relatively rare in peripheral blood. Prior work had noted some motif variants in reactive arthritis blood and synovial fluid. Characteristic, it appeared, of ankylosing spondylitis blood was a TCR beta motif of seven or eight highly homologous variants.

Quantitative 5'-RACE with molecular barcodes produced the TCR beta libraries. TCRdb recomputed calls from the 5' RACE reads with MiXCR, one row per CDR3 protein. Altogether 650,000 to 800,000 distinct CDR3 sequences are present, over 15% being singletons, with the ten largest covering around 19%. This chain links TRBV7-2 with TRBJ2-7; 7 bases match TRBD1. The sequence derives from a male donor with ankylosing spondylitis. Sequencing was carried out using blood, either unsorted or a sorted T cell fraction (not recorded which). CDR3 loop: CASSAWAGGSYEQYF. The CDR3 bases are TGTGCCAGCAGCGCCTGGGCAGGGGGCTCCTACGAGCAGTACTTC.